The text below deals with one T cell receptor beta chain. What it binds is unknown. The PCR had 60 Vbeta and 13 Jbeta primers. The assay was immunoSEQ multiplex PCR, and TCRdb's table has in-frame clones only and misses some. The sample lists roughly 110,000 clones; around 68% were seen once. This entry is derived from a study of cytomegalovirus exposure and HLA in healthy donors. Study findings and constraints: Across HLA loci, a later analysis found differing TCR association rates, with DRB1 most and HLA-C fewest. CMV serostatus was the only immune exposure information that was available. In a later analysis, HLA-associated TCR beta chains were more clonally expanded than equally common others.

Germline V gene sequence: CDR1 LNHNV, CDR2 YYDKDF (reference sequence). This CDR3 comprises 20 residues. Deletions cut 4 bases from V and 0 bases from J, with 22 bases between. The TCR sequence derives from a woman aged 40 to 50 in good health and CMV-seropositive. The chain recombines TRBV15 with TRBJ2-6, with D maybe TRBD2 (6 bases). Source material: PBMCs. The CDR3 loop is CATSTRRAAGSYSGANVLTF. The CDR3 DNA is TGTGCCACCAGCACCCGGCGGGCTGCGGGATCCTACTCTGGGGCCAACGTCCTGACTTTC.